The 25 T cell receptor beta chains below all came from one sample that was sequenced in a study of blood T cells in healthy people across ages. PCR was performed a second time for about 7 to 12 cycles using a sample-barcoded 5' primer and a J-beta primer mix. TCRdb re-analysed the 5' RACE reads in MiXCR, keeping a single row per CDR3 protein. The sample includes some 710,000 distinct CDR3 sequences, 22% of them seen just once. Sequenced input: blood. Receptors originate from a man between 65 and 85 years old in good health.

The V and J genes are TRBV7-2 and TRBJ1-6, with a possible D match to TRBD1 (5 bases). This CDR3 is built from 15 residues. Trimming cost V 1 base and J 6 bases, with 10 bases left between them. CDR1 is SGHTA, CDR2 FQGNSA, per germline. This CDR3 reads CASSLEGQANSPLHF. The CDR3 bases are TGTGCCAGCAGCTTAGAGGGGCAGGCTAATTCACCCCTCCACTTT.

The chain employs TRBV7-8 and TRBJ2-3, with 9 bases identical to TRBD2. The CDR3 runs to 16 residues. J gave up 8 bases and V 2 bases, and 11 bases lay outside the gene matches. Germline assignment: CDR1 SGHVS and CDR2 FQNEAQ. The CDR3 region is CASSLSGGGASVTQYF. Here the CDR3 DNA reads TGTGCCAGCAGCTTATCGGGCGGGGGGGCTTCAGTTACGCAGTATTTT.

The chain couples TRBV4-3 to TRBJ1-4; no reliable D call. The CDR3 contains 15 residues. Germline CDR1 and CDR2: LGHNA and YSLEER. Trimming shortened V by 2 bases and J by 1 base, and 8 bases separated the two germline ends. This CDR3 reads CASSQLPGTNEKLFF. For the CDR3, the DNA is TGCGCCAGCAGCCAACTCCCGGGAACTAATGAAAAACTGTTTTTT.

The gene calls are TRBV29-1 and TRBJ1-2, with D tentatively TRBD1 (5 bases). The CDR3 is 12 residues long. V gave up 4 bases and J gave up 4 bases, with 10 bases separating them. Germline loops: CDR1 SQVTM, CDR2 ANQGSEA. CDR3 DNA sequence: TGCAGCGTTGGGGGGGTAGGCTATGGCTACACCTTC. Protein: CSVGGVGYGYTF.

The chain combines TRBV6-1 with TRBJ2-1, with a possible D match to TRBD2 (5 bases). V was shortened by 7 bases and J by 3 bases, with 13 bases between the two germline ends. The germline gives CDR1 MNHNS, CDR2 SASEGT. The CDR3 extends over 14 amino acids. CDR3 DNA: TGTGCCAGCACTATGGACGGGATCTACAATGAGCAGTTCTTC. Its translation: CASTMDGIYNEQFF.

This clonotype has only a few counts. The chain links TRBV5-5 to TRBJ2-7; D gene unclear. CDR3 length: 14 amino acids. Germline loops: CDR1 SGHKS, CDR2 YYEKEE (reference sequence). CDR3 sequence reads: CASSLKRQAYGQYV. Written as DNA, the CDR3 is TGTGCCAGCAGCTTAAAGAGACAAGCCTACGGGCAGTACGTC.

The V gene is TRBV7-3, the J gene TRBJ2-2, with D unclear. From germline, CDR1 is SGHTA and CDR2 FQGTGA. The CDR3 totals 14 residues. Trimming shortened V by 4 bases and J by 7 bases, and 13 bases separated the two germline ends. The CDR3 bases are TGTGCCAGCAGCTCCTTAGATCTCGGCGGGGAGCTGTTTTTT. Translation gives CASSSLDLGGELFF.

CDR3 region: CASSQGAVSYEQYF. The DNA of the CDR3 is TGTGCCAGCAGCCAAGGAGCAGTCTCCTACGAGCAGTACTTC. The rearrangement joins TRBV14 to TRBJ2-7, with D uncertain. The CDR3 extends over 14 amino acids. V was trimmed by 1 base and J by 0 bases, leaving 7 bases between them. Germline CDR1 SGHDN, CDR2 FVKESK.

This clonotype was seen a few times. The chain has TRBV7-9 and TRBJ2-1; D is uncertain. The ends were cut back, 8 bases at V and 3 bases at J, with 11 bases in the middle. Germline loops: CDR1 SEHNR, CDR2 FQNEAQ (reference sequence). The CDR3 extends over 13 amino acids. CDR3 nucleotide sequence: TGTGCCAGCCAGGAGTCGGTCTACAATGAGCAGTTCTTC. As protein: CASQESVYNEQFF.

This clonotype was detected a few times. The rearrangement joins TRBV13 to TRBJ2-7; D is unresolved. The germline CDR1 and CDR2 sequences are PRHDT and FYEKMQ (reference sequence). Trimming took 5 bases from V and 0 from J, leaving 11 bases between them. The CDR3 contains 14 residues. CDR3 residues: CASSLGRSSYEQYV. CDR3 DNA sequence: TGTGCCAGCAGCCTTGGACGGAGCTCCTACGAGCAGTACGTC.

This clonotype showed up many times. The CDR3 protein is CASRTSGAYNEQFF. CDR3 DNA: TGTGCCAGCAGGACTAGCGGGGCCTACAATGAGCAGTTCTTC. The chain combines TRBV6-2 or TRBV6-3 with TRBJ2-1; 11 positions agree with TRBD2. Germline V gives CDR1 MNHEY, CDR2 SVGEGT. J lost 2 bases, V lost 6 bases, and 0 bases had no gene match. The CDR3 loop spans 14 amino acids.

This rearrangement joins TRBV6-2 or TRBV6-3 to TRBJ2-5, with 8 bases lining up with TRBD2. The length of the CDR3 is 16 residues. Germline loops: CDR1 MNHEY, CDR2 SVGEGT. Trimming at V came to 1 base and at J to 6 bases, leaving 10 bases not matched to a gene. In nucleotides, the CDR3 is TGTGCCAGCAGTTACTTTGTACGGGAGGGCCTAAAGACCCAGTACTTC. Translating it yields CASSYFVREGLKTQYF.

This clonotype was counted only a few times. The chain uses TRBV6-5 and TRBJ2-7, with a weak D call TRBD2 (5 bases). The ends were cut back, 2 bases at V and 1 base at J, with 9 bases in the middle. This CDR3 has 14 residues. CDR1 and CDR2 from the germline V gene are MNHEY and SVGAGI. CDR3 nucleotide sequence: TGTGCCAGCAGTTACACCAGCGGATCCTACGAGCAGTACTTC. Protein: CASSYTSGSYEQYF.

This chain links TRBV10-3 with TRBJ2-1; a possible D gene is TRBD2 (6 bases). Trimming removed 7 bases from V and 0 bases from J, with 13 bases in between. Germline assignment: CDR1 ENHRY and CDR2 SYGVKD. This CDR3 has 15 residues. CDR3 bases: TGTGCCATCAAAGGAGGAGGGAACTCCTACAATGAGCAGTTCTTC. Its protein product is CAIKGGGNSYNEQFF.

The chain joins TRBV25-1 to TRBJ2-1; D remains ambiguous. The length of the CDR3 is 13 residues. The V and J ends lost 5 bases and 3 bases respectively, with 8 bases between them. Per the germline V gene, CDR1 is MGHDK and CDR2 is SYGVNS. The DNA for the CDR3 is TGTGCCAGCAGTAGCCCCAGCTACAATGAGCAGTTCTTC. Amino acid sequence: CASSSPSYNEQFF.

This clonotype has only a few counts. The V and J genes are TRBV7-2 and TRBJ2-1, with D maybe TRBD2 (5 bases). This CDR3 comprises 15 residues. V dropped 4 bases and J dropped 3 bases, with 13 bases sitting between them. The V gene's germline CDR1 is SGHTA and CDR2 FQGNSA. Here the CDR3 DNA reads TGTGCCAGCAGCTCAAGCGGAACTATCTACAATGAGCAGTTCTTC. Protein: CASSSSGTIYNEQFF.

Only a few counts were recorded for this clonotype. The genes are TRBV7-8 and TRBJ2-1; maybe TRBD2 (6 bases). The CDR3 extends over 18 amino acids. Germline V gives CDR1 SGHVS, CDR2 FQNEAQ. Trimming removed 2 bases from V and 0 bases from J, with 17 bases in between. The CDR3 here is CASSLFTGGVSSYNEQFF. CDR3 in DNA: TGTGCCAGCAGCTTATTTACGGGCGGGGTAAGCTCCTACAATGAGCAGTTCTTC.

This sequence joins TRBV3-1 and TRBJ2-7, with D possibly matching TRBD2 (6 bases). CDR1 is LGHDT and CDR2 is YNNKEL in the germline V gene (reference sequence). The CDR3 loop spans 16 amino acids. The V end lost 1 base, the J end lost 0 bases, and 13 bases lay between the germline ends. The CDR3, as DNA: TGTGCCAGCAGCCAAGTCAGTAGCGGAAGCTCCTACGAGCAGTACGTC. Its protein is CASSQVSSGSSYEQYV.

CDR3 coding DNA: TGTGCCAGCAGTTACTCGAGAGCACAAGAGACCCAGTACTTC. This encodes CASSYSRAQETQYF. The genes are TRBV6-2 or TRBV6-3 and TRBJ2-5, with unresolved D. The CDR3 runs to 14 residues. V lost 0 bases and J lost 2, with 7 bases in between. Germline CDR1 MNHEY, CDR2 SVGEGT.

This clonotype was seen a few times. The chain carries TRBV3-1 and TRBJ2-1, with 7 bases matching TRBD1. With 2 bases clipped from V and 7 bases from J, the junction kept 11 bases outside the gene matches. Looked up from germline, CDR1 is LGHDT and CDR2 is YNNKEL (reference sequence). This CDR3 spans 16 amino acids. CDR3 residues: CASSQRWTGSENEQFF. The DNA of the CDR3 is TGTGCCAGCAGCCAACGTTGGACAGGCTCGGAGAATGAGCAGTTCTTC.

Points on this clonotype: A much larger clone lies a single base off, so this may be a read error. The genes are TRBV28 and TRBJ2-7; 9 bases agree with TRBD1. Unmatched junction bases numbered 5, after V lost 3 bases and J lost 2 bases. Germline V gene data show CDR1 as MDHEN and CDR2 as SYDVKM. The CDR3 has 15 amino acids. CDR3 sequence (DNA): TGTGCCAGCAGTTTCCCGGGACAGGGAACCTACGAGCAGTACTTC. Translation gives CASSFPGQGTYEQYF.

A few counts support this clonotype. The rearrangement uses TRBV5-1 and TRBJ2-3; D assignment may be TRBD1 or TRBD2 (6 bases each). Trimming shortened V by 4 bases and J by 3 bases, and 15 bases separated the two germline ends. The CDR3 has 15 residues. Germline V gives CDR1 SGHRS, CDR2 YFSETQ. The CDR3 here is CASSPGAGRTDTQYF. The CDR3 bases are TGCGCCAGCAGCCCGGGGGCAGGGAGGACAGATACGCAGTATTTT.

The V gene is TRBV29-1, the J gene TRBJ2-5; 11 bases agree with TRBD2. The J call may not be correct, given that the DNA end is closer to TRBJ2-1. Germline CDR1 is SQVTM and CDR2 is ANQGSEA. CDR3 length equals 13 residues. CDR3 amino acids: CSVRASGRYEQFF. The CDR3 nucleotides read TGCAGCGTTCGGGCTAGCGGGAGGTATGAGCAGTTCTTC.

The rearrangement links TRBV12-3 or TRBV12-4 to TRBJ1-2; no clear D gene. Trimming removed 7 bases at V and 3 bases at J, with 18 bases between. The CDR3 sequence is 15 residues long. The CDR3 loop reads CASIQNSGSHYGYTF. DNA of the CDR3: TGTGCCAGCATTCAAAATTCCGGATCGCACTATGGCTACACCTTC.

The rearrangement joins TRBV7-9 to TRBJ1-1, with a tentative D call TRBD1 (6 bases). Trimming removed 2 bases at V and 11 bases at J, with 9 bases between. The V gene's germline CDR1 is SEHNR and CDR2 FQNEAQ (reference sequence). The CDR3 loop spans 11 amino acids. This CDR3 reads CASSLLGGAFF. DNA of the CDR3: TGTGCCAGCAGCTTACTAGGGGGTGCTTTCTTT.